This entry is about one T cell receptor (beta chain). No antigen is known for it. CDR1 is SGHRS, CDR2 YFSETQ, per germline. Trimming pared 1 base from V and 0 bases from J, leaving 9 bases between. The CDR3 spans 15 residues. Use of 60 Vbeta and 13 Jbeta primers characterized the PCR. TCRdb's copy holds only in-frame clones and misses some; the assay was immunoSEQ multiplex PCR. There are under 150,000 clones in the sample; 55% to 75% occur only once, and about 2.6% lies in the top ten. This record comes from a study of cytomegalovirus exposure and HLA in healthy donors. Regarding the study as a whole: In vitro confirmation showed three CMV-associated chains to be CMV antigen specific. Sequencing probably produced one cluster of sequence variants that were highly shared. In a later analysis, a genetic analysis reported fewer productive-TCR N-insertions in an Asian-associated ancestry cluster than the cohort average.

The sequence was obtained from a human donor in good health. This sequence joins TRBV5-1 and TRBJ2-3, with D perhaps TRBD2 (5 bases). The sequenced sample was PBMCs. In DNA, the CDR3 is TGCGCCAGCAGCTTGTGGCGGGCTAGCACAGATACGCAGTATTTT. Translation gives CASSLWRASTDTQYF.